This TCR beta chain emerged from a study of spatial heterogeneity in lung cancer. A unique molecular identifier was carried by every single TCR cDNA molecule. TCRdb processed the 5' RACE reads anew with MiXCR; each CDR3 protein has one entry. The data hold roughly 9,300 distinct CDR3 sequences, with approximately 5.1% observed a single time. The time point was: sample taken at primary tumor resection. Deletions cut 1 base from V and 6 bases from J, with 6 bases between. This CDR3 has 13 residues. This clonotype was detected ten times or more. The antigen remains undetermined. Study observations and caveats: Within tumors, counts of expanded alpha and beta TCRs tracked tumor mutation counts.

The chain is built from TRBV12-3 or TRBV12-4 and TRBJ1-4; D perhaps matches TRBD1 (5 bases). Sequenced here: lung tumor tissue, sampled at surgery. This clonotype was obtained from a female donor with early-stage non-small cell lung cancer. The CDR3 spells CASSLGGYEKLFF. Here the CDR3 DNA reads TGTGCCAGCAGTTTAGGGGGCTATGAAAAACTGTTTTTT.